Only one count was recorded for the clone carrying this TCR beta chain. Measured with immunoSEQ multiplex PCR; TCRdb has only the in-frame clones, and not every one. The sample carries 75,000 to 100,000 clones, around 96% recorded once. The ends lost 5 bases at V and 8 bases at J; junction bases unmatched: 6. CDR1 is SGHVS and CDR2 is FNYEAQ in the germline V gene. This CDR3 comprises 13 residues. The sample belongs to a study of technical replicates of blood from a few donors. The sample taken for sequencing was T cells isolated from PBMCs. This sequence was found in a human donor in good health. The V gene is TRBV7-6, the J gene TRBJ1-1; 9 nucleotides align to TRBD1. The CDR3: CASSRGTGKEAFF. For the CDR3, the DNA is TGTGCCAGCAGCCGAGGGACAGGGAAAGAAGCTTTCTTT.